Sequencing of this T cell receptor beta chain was carried out in a study of cytotoxic CD8 clonotypes in ibrutinib-treated CLL. The data were produced by immunoSEQ multiplex PCR, yet TCRdb's version contains in-frame clones alone and is incomplete. The sample shows about 140,000 clones, around 93% of them seen only once. CDR3 length: 15 amino acids. Germline V CDR1 and CDR2: MDHEN, SYDVKM. Unmatched junction bases numbered 11, after V lost 6 bases and J lost 7 bases. V is TRBV28 and J is TRBJ1-5; 8 bases match TRBD1. The sample here was PBMCs, taken after 12 months of ibrutinib treatment. This TCR was sampled from a human donor with chronic lymphocytic leukemia. The CDR3 reads CASSSPGGGKQPQHF. In DNA, the CDR3 is TGTGCCAGCAGCTCCCCAGGGGGCGGTAAGCAGCCCCAGCATTTT.